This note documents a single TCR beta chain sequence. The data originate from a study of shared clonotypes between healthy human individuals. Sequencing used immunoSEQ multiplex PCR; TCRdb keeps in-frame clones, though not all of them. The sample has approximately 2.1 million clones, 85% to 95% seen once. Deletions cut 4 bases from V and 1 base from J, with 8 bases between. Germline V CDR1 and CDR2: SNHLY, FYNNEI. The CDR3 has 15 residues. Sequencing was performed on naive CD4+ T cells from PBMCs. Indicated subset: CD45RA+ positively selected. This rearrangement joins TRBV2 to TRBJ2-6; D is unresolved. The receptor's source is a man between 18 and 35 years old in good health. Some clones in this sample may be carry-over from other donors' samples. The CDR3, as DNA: TGTGCCAGCAGTGGTCTTAGGTCTGGGGCCAACGTCCTGACTTTC. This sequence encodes CASSGLRSGANVLTF.